The entry below describes one T cell receptor (beta chain). The antigen is unknown. The sample is drawn from a study of T cell responses to AZD1222 COVID-19 vaccine. Study-wide points: CD4 TCRs covered the whole spike, strongest at regions 160-218 and 743-854. Nearly half of the spike-specific TCRs reportedly recognize variant regions that carry no mutations. It should be noted that donors were predominantly white British and more often female, and clonal diversity was possibly underestimated.

Libraries were prepared by immunoSEQ multiplex PCR; TCRdb keeps only in-frame clonotypes and omits some of them. The sample holds 100,000 or so clones, roughly nine tenths seen once. This TCR came from an adult in good health. The material was peripheral blood, obtained on day 0 of AZD1222 vaccination.

The CDR3 protein is CAWSVAGGTDTQYF. The CDR3 nucleotides are TGTGCCTGGAGTGTTGCGGGGGGCACAGATACGCAGTATTTT. The chain is built from TRBV30 and TRBJ2-3, with 7 bases aligning to TRBD2. Germline assignment: CDR1 GTSNPN and CDR2 SVGIG (reference sequence). This CDR3 is built from 14 residues. The junction had 1 base not matched to a gene; V was cut back by 0 bases and J by 1 base.